A single sample gave rise to the 16 T cell receptor beta chains below, sequenced in a study of shared clonotypes between healthy human individuals. Libraries were prepared by immunoSEQ multiplex PCR; TCRdb keeps only in-frame clonotypes and omits some of them. This repertoire shows roughly 500,000 clones, 79% found once; its top ten account for 10% to 15%. The sample was PBMCs. The receptor source for this set is a woman in her thirties or forties in good health. Some clones in this sample may be carry-over from other donors' samples.

The rearrangement uses TRBV18 and TRBJ2-1; TRBD2 agrees at 9 bases. Trimming removed 2 bases from V and 4 bases from J; junction bases left unmatched: 3. The CDR3 is 15 amino acids. Germline values: CDR1 KGHSH, CDR2 LQKENI. CDR3 sequence reads: CASSPAAGGYNEQFF. The CDR3 DNA sequence: TGTGCCAGCTCACCAGCAGCGGGGGGTTACAATGAGCAGTTCTTC.

CDR3: CASSQGTSGGRRGNEQFF. The CDR3 DNA reads TGCGCCAGCAGCCAAGGGACTAGCGGGGGTCGCAGAGGCAATGAGCAGTTCTTC. This chain connects TRBV4-1 to TRBJ2-1; TRBD2 matches 13 bases. Germline V gives CDR1 MGHRA, CDR2 YSYEKL. The V and J ends lost 1 base and 6 bases, in that order; junction bases with no gene match: 9. The CDR3 consists of 18 residues.

This clone has more than one count but fewer than ten. The chain combines TRBV19 with TRBJ2-1, with D tentatively TRBD1 or TRBD2 (5 bases each). The V gene's germline CDR1 is LNHDA and CDR2 SQIVND (reference sequence). V lost 3 bases to trimming and J lost 8 bases, with 14 bases between them. The CDR3 has 14 amino acids. CDR3: CASSILRRGDEQFF. The DNA for the CDR3 is TGTGCCAGTAGTATTTTAAGAAGGGGAGATGAGCAGTTCTTC.

V gene TRBV2 combines with J gene TRBJ2-7, with D tentatively TRBD2 (5 bases). With 6 bases removed from V and 2 bases from J, the gap between germline ends came to 8 bases. Germline values: CDR1 SNHLY, CDR2 FYNNEI. The CDR3 is 12 amino acids. The CDR3 loop reads CASRQEAYEQYF. CDR3 nucleotide sequence: TGTGCCAGCAGGCAGGAGGCCTACGAGCAGTACTTC.

This clone turned up a few times. The chain employs TRBV5-4 and TRBJ2-3, with a possible D match to TRBD2 (5 bases). CDR1 SGHNT and CDR2 YYREEE come from the germline V gene (reference sequence). The CDR3 loop spans 18 amino acids. V was pared by 2 bases and J by 2 bases, with 21 bases between. Here the CDR3 reads CASSLGYRTAADTDTQYF. The CDR3 DNA is TGTGCCAGCAGCTTAGGATACCGGACTGCAGCCGACACAGATACGCAGTATTTT.

This clone was recorded at least ten times. The rearrangement joins TRBV19 to TRBJ2-1, with D possibly being TRBD2 (6 bases). Germline assignment: CDR1 LNHDA and CDR2 SQIVND (reference sequence). This CDR3 is 15 amino acids long. The V end was cut by 7 bases, the J end by 0 bases, with 13 bases between. The DNA for the CDR3 is TGTGCCAGTATAGCGGACCCCAGCTCCTACAATGAGCAGTTCTTC. It specifies CASIADPSSYNEQFF.

The CDR3 coding sequence is TGTGCCAGTACTCTCAGGGTTGGAGTAACTTATGGCTACACCTTC. This encodes CASTLRVGVTYGYTF. This chain uses TRBV19 with TRBJ1-2; D is possibly TRBD1 (5 bases). Trimming stripped 7 bases from V and 5 bases from J, with 20 bases between. Germline V gene data show CDR1 as LNHDA and CDR2 as SQIVND (reference sequence). This CDR3 is built from 15 residues.

This chain links TRBV19 with TRBJ2-3; 7 bases map to TRBD2. Germline lookup yields CDR1 LNHDA and CDR2 SQIVND (reference sequence). The CDR3 runs to 13 residues. The V segment lost 5 bases and the J segment 1 base; nucleotides outside the gene matches: 0. The DNA of the CDR3 is TGTGCCAGTAGTCGGGAGGGCACAGATACGCAGTATTTT. As protein: CASSREGTDTQYF.

The chain couples TRBV5-1 to TRBJ1-1; D might be TRBD1 (5 bases). The V end was cut by 6 bases, the J end by 5 bases, with 14 bases between. The CDR3 runs 13 residues. Germline V gene data show CDR1 as SGHRS and CDR2 as YFSETQ. The CDR3 sequence is CASTKQKGTEAFF. The CDR3 coding sequence is TGCGCCAGCACCAAACAAAAGGGGACTGAAGCTTTCTTT.

The gene calls are TRBV7-3 and TRBJ2-1; D gene ambiguous. V was trimmed by 3 bases and J by 9 bases, leaving 15 bases between them. CDR1 SGHTA and CDR2 FQGTGA come from the germline V gene. The CDR3 is 14 residues long. CDR3 nucleotide sequence: TGTGCCAGCAGCTTCAGCTACCCTAAGGGTGAGCAGTTCTTC. It yields the protein CASSFSYPKGEQFF.

This chain connects TRBV5-6 to TRBJ2-2; D perhaps matches TRBD1 (6 bases). Germline V gene lookup returns CDR1 SGHDT and CDR2 YYEEEE. V lost 4 bases, J lost 5 bases, and 9 bases lay in between. The CDR3 sequence is 13 residues long. CDR3 amino acids: CASSLQGTGELFF. Here the CDR3 DNA reads TGTGCCAGCAGCCTACAGGGTACCGGGGAGCTGTTTTTT.

The chain employs TRBV18 and TRBJ2-5; unclear D gene. The V and J ends lost 3 bases and 2 bases respectively, with 13 bases between them. CDR3 size: 15 residues. CDR1 is KGHSH and CDR2 is LQKENI in the germline V gene. In DNA form, the CDR3 reads TGTGCCAGCTCACCGGCCTTAGGGTGGCAAGAGACCCAGTACTTC. This codes for CASSPALGWQETQYF.

The rearrangement links TRBV7-9 to TRBJ2-7; TRBD2 aligns across 9 bases. The germline V gene encodes CDR1 SEHNR and CDR2 FQNEAQ (reference sequence). After removal of 8 bases from V and 6 bases from J, the junction contained 17 bases not matched to a gene. The CDR3 extends over 16 amino acids. CDR3 residues: CASQGLSGSPGGEQYF. CDR3 nucleotide sequence: TGTGCCAGCCAGGGGCTTAGCGGGAGCCCGGGGGGCGAGCAGTACTTC.

This clone came up a few times. The rearrangement uses TRBV7-2 and TRBJ1-5; D is unclear. This CDR3 is 12 amino acids long. Germline-derived CDR1 and CDR2 are SGHTA and FQGNSA. Trimming pared 3 bases from V and 5 bases from J, leaving 5 bases between. The CDR3 nucleotides read TGTGCCAGCAGCTTCGAGGATCAGCCCCAGCATTTT. Amino acids: CASSFEDQPQHF.

This clone is medium-sized by share. The chain joins TRBV6-1 to TRBJ1-5, with D unresolved. Germline V lookup: CDR1 MNHNS, CDR2 SASEGT. CDR3 length equals 13 residues. Trimming removed 5 bases from V and 6 bases from J, with 11 bases in between. The CDR3 is CASSLEGSQPQHF. The CDR3 DNA sequence: TGTGCCAGCAGTTTAGAGGGATCTCAGCCCCAGCATTTT.

The rearrangement joins TRBV28 to TRBJ1-2; D is uncertain. Trimming removed 7 bases from V and 10 bases from J, with 16 bases in between. This CDR3 is 12 amino acids long. Germline lookup yields CDR1 MDHEN and CDR2 SYDVKM. The CDR3 loop reads CASTRGTLVYTF. CDR3 sequence (DNA): TGTGCCAGCACCCGGGGAACTTTAGTCTACACCTTC.